This TCR beta chain was recovered during a study of T-cell memory formation after mild COVID-19. Broader study findings: Among clones contracting day 15 to 85, CD4/CD8 was balanced, whereas later expanders leaned CD4+. Clones that contracted clustered mainly in CM and EM if CD4+ and in EMRA if CD8+. The finding that pre-infection memory included some responding clones suggested that cross-reactive memory joined.

This clonotype has a handful of counts. Antigen: not known. 5'RACE primed from the constant segment yielded TCR alpha and TCR beta cDNA libraries bearing sample barcodes and UMIs. Each CDR3 protein is one row after TCRdb ran MiXCR on the 5' RACE reads. The sample has around 83,000 distinct CDR3 sequences, around 25% seen once. The TCR was taken from a man in his late teens or twenties who had mild COVID-19 (a few samples of this study predate the infection). Cell type and time point are not known. Sequenced input: PBMCs or a T cell subset sorted from them (not recorded which).

The CDR3 DNA sequence: TGTGCCAGCAGTCGACAGGGTAACCAGCCCCAGCATTTT. Its protein product is CASSRQGNQPQHF. The chain combines TRBV5-6 with TRBJ1-5, with 7 positions matching TRBD1. The trim removed 5 bases at V and 7 bases at J, leaving 6 bases unmatched. This CDR3 is built from 13 residues. Germline-derived CDR1 and CDR2 are SGHDT and YYEEEE.